This TCR beta chain was sequenced during a study of cytomegalovirus exposure and HLA in healthy donors. Study observations and caveats: In the analysis, some V segments, TRBV6-2 and TRBV6-3 included, were excluded as indistinguishable. Later on, analysis showed that most CMV-associated TCR beta chains appeared to be HLA-restricted.

This clone was observed a few times. Its antigen is not known. The V gene lost 9 bases and the J gene lost 7 bases, with 21 bases spanning the gap. CDR1 is MDHEN and CDR2 is SYDVKM in the germline V gene. This CDR3 is built from 15 residues. A multiplex PCR was run with 60 Vbeta primers and 13 Jbeta primers. Produced via immunoSEQ multiplex PCR; TCRdb's table is partial and in-frame only. The table lists roughly 160,000 clones, approximately 75% of them singletons. The V gene is TRBV28, the J gene TRBJ1-4; D possibly corresponds to TRBD1 (6 bases). The clonotype comes from a girl aged 10-17 years in good health and CMV-seronegative. The sample comprised PBMCs. CDR3 residues: CASRLGGAGREKLFF. The CDR3 nucleotides read TGTGCCAGTAGATTAGGGGGGGCTGGTCGTGAAAAACTGTTTTTT. Supplemented by reference TRBV28 and TRBJ1-4, the full variable domain reads DVKVTQSSRYLVKRTGEKVFLECVQDMDHENMFWYRQDPGLGLRLIYFSYDVKMKEKGDIPEGYSVSREKKERFSLILESASTNQTSMYLCASRLGGAGREKLFFGSGTQLSVL.